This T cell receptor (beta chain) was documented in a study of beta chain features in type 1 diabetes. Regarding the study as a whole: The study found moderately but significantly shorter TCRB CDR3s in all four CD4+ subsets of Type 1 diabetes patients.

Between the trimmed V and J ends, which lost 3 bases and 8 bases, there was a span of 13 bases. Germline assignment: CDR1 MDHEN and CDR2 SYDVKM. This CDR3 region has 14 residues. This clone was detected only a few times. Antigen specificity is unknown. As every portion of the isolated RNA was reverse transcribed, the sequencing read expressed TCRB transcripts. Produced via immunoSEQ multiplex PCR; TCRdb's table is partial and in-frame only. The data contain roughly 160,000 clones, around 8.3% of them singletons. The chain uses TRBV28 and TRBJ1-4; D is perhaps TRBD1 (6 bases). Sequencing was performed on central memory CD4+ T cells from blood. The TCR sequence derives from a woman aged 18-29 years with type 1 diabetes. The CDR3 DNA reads TGTGCCAGCAGTTTCCACACACAGGGAGAAAAACTGTTTTTT. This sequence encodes CASSFHTQGEKLFF.